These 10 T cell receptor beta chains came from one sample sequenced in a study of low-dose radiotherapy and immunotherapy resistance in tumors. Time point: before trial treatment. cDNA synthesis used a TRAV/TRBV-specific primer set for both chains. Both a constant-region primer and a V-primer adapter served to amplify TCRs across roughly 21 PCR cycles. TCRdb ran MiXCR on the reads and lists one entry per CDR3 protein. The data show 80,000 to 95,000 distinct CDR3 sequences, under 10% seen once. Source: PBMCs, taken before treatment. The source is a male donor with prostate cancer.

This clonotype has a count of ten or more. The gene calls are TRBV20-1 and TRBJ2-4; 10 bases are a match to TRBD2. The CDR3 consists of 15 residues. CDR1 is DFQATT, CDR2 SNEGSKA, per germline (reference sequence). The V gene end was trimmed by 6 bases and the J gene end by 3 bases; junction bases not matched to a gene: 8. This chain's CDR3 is CSAEAGTSVKNIQYF. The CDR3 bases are TGCAGTGCAGAAGCCGGGACTAGCGTCAAAAACATTCAGTACTTC.

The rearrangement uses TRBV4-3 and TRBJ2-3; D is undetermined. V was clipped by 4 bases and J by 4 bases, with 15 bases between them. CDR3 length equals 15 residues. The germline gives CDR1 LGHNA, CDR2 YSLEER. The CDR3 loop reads CASSPTVGGSDTQYF. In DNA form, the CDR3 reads TGCGCCAGCAGCCCCACCGTAGGTGGCTCAGATACGCAGTATTTT.

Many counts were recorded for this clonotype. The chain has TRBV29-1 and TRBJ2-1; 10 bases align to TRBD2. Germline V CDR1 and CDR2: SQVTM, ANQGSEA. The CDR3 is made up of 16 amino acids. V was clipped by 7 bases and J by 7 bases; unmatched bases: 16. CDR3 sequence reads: CSAIAGGTRMGNEQFF. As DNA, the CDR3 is TGCAGCGCCATAGCGGGAGGAACCCGCATGGGGAATGAGCAGTTCTTC.

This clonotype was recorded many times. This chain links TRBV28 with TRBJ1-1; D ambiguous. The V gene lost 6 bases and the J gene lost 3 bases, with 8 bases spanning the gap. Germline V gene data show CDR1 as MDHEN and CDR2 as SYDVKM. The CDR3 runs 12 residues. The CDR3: CASSQTYTEAFF. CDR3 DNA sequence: TGTGCCAGCAGCCAGACCTACACTGAAGCTTTCTTT. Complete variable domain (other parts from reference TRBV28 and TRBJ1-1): DVKVTQSSRYLVKRTGEKVFLECVQDMDHENMFWYRQDPGLGLRLIYFSYDVKMKEKGDIPEGYSVSREKKERFSLILESASTNQTSMYLCASSQTYTEAFFGQGTRLTVV.

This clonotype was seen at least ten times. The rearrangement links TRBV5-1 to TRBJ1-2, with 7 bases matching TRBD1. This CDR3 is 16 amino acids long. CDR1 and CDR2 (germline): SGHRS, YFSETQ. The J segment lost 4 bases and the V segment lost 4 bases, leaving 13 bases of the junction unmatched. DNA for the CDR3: TGCGCCAGCAGCCCCACAGGCAAGGGGGCGCTCTATGGCTACACCTTC. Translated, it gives CASSPTGKGALYGYTF.

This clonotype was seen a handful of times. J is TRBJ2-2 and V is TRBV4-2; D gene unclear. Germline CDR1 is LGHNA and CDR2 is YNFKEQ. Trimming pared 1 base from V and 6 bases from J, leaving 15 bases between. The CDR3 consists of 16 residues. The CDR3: CASSQAAGPRPGELFF. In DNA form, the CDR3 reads TGTGCCAGCAGCCAAGCAGCAGGCCCTCGGCCCGGGGAGCTGTTTTTT.

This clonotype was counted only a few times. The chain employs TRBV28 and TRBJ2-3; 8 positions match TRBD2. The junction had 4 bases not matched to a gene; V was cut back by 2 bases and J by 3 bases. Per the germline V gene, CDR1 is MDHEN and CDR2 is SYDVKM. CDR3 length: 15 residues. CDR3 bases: TGTGCCAGCAGTTTAGGAGCGGGAGAAACAGATACGCAGTATTTT. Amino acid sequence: CASSLGAGETDTQYF.

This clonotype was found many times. The CDR3 protein is CSAPRQGAYVWQETQYF. The CDR3 DNA reads as TGCAGCGCTCCTCGGCAGGGGGCTTATGTTTGGCAAGAGACCCAGTACTTC. This sequence joins TRBV29-1 and TRBJ2-5, with 8 positions matching TRBD1. Germline CDR1 SQVTM, CDR2 ANQGSEA. V was pared by 7 bases and J by 2 bases, with 18 bases of the junction left unmatched. The CDR3 is 17 residues long.

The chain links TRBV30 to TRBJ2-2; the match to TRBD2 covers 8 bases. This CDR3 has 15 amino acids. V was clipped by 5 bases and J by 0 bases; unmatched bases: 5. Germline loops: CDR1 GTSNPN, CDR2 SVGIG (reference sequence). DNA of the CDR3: TGTGCCTGGCAACCGGGACTAGCGAACACCGGGGAGCTGTTTTTT. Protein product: CAWQPGLANTGELFF.

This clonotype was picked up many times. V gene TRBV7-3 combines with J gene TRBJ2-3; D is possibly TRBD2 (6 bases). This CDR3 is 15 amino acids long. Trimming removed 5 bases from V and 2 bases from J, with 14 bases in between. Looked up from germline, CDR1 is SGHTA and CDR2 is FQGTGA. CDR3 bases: TGTGCCAGCAGCCGGGGGAATTTCCCCACAGATACGCAGTATTTT. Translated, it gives CASSRGNFPTDTQYF.